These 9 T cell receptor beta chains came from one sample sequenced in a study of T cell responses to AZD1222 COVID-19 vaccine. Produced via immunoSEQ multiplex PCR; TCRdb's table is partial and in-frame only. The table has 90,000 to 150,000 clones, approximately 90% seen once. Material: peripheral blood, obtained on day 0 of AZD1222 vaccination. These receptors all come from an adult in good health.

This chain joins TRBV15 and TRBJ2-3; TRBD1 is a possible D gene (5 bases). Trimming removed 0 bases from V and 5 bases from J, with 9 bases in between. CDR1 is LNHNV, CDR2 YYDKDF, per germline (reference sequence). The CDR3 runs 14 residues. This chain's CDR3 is CATSREGAGDTQYF. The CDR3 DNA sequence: TGTGCCACCAGCAGAGAAGGGGCAGGAGATACGCAGTATTTT.

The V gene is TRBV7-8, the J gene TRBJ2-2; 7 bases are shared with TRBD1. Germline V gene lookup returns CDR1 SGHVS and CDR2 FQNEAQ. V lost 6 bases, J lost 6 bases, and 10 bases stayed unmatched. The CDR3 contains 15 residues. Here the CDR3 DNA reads TGTGCCAGCAGTCCGCAGGGGGTAGTGGCCGGGGAGCTGTTTTTT. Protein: CASSPQGVVAGELFF.

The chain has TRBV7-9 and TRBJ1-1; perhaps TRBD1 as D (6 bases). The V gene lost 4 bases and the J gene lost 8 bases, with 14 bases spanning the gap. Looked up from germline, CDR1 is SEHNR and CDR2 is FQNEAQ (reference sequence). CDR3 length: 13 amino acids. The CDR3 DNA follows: TGTGCCAGCAGCTCGAGCCTCGGACAGGAAGCTTTCTTT. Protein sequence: CASSSSLGQEAFF. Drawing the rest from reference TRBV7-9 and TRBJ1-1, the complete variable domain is DTGVSQNPRHKITKRGQNVTFRCDPISEHNRLYWYRQTLGQGPEFLTYFQNEAQLEKSRLLSDRFSAERPKGSFSTLEIQRTEQGDSAMYLCASSSSLGQEAFFGQGTRLTVV.

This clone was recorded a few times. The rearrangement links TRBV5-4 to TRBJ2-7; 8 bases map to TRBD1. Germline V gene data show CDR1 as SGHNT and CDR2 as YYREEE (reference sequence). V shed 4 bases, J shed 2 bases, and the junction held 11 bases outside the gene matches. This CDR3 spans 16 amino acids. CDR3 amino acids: CASSRGGQGATYEQYF. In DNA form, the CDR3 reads TGTGCCAGCAGCCGTGGCGGGCAGGGGGCCACCTACGAGCAGTACTTC.

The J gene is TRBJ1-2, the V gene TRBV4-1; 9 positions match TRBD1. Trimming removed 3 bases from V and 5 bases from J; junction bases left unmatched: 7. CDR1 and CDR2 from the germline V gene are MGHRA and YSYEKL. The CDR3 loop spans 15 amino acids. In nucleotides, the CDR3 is TGCGCCAGCAGCCACCCGGGACAGGGATTATATGGCTACACCTTC. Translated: CASSHPGQGLYGYTF.

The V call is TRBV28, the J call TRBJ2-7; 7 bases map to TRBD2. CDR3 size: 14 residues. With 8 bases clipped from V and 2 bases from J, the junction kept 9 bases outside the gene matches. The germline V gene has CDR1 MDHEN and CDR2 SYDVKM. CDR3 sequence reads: CASSQGGRPYEQYF. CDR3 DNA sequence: TGTGCCAGCTCCCAGGGCGGGAGACCCTACGAGCAGTACTTC.

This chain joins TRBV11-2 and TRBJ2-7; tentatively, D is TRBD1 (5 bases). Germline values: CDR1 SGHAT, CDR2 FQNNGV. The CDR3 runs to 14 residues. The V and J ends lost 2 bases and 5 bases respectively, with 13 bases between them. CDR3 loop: CASSLSRVSHEQYF. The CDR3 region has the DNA TGTGCCAGCAGCTTATCCAGGGTGTCCCACGAGCAGTACTTC.

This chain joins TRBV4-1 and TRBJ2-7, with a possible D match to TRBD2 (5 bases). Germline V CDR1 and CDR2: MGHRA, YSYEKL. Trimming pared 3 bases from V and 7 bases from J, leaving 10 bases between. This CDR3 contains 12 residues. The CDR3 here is CASSQGEGEQYF. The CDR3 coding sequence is TGCGCCAGCAGCCAGGGCGAGGGTGAGCAGTACTTC.

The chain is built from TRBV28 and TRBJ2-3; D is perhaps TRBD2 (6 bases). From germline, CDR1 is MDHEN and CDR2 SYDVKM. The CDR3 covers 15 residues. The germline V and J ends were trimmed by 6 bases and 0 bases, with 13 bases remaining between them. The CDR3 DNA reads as TGTGCCAGCAGGGGGTCGAGCGGGAGCACAGATACGCAGTATTTT. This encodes CASRGSSGSTDTQYF.